One sample yielded the 29 T cell receptor beta chains listed below, sequenced in a study of cytomegalovirus exposure and HLA in healthy donors. This PCR relied on a set of 60 Vbeta primers and 13 Jbeta primers. Clones were read by immunoSEQ multiplex PCR, and TCRdb kept only the in-frame ones, dropping some. The profile shows roughly 97,000 clones, more than 75% of them singletons. Sequencing was carried out using PBMCs. These receptors came from a woman under 30 in good health and CMV-seropositive.

This chain uses TRBV6-1 with TRBJ1-5; TRBD1 might be the D (5 bases). The CDR3 runs to 14 residues. CDR1 and CDR2 from the germline V gene are MNHNS and SASEGT. V dropped 6 bases and J dropped 9 bases, with 18 bases sitting between them. The CDR3 sequence is CASRAPGSIGPQHF. Here the CDR3 DNA reads TGTGCCAGCAGGGCCCCAGGGTCGATTGGGCCCCAGCATTTT.

This chain connects TRBV11-2 to TRBJ2-7, with D possibly matching TRBD2 (5 bases). In germline, CDR1 is SGHAT, CDR2 FQNNGV. Trimming shortened V by 2 bases and J by 0 bases, and 14 bases separated the two germline ends. The CDR3 has 16 residues. CDR3 nucleotide sequence: TGTGCCAGCAGCTTATTGGTCTCGGGAAGCTCCTACGAGCAGTACTTC. Encoded protein: CASSLLVSGSSYEQYF.

CDR3 in DNA: TGTGCCTGGAGTGCTTTTAGCGGAGACTCCTACAATGAGCAGTTCTTC. Its translation is CAWSAFSGDSYNEQFF. The chain links TRBV30 to TRBJ2-1, with a tentative D call TRBD2 (6 bases). The CDR3 has 16 amino acids. CDR1 GTSNPN and CDR2 SVGIG come from the germline V gene (reference sequence). The ends were cut back, 1 base at V and 0 bases at J, with 13 bases in the middle.

The V gene is TRBV19, the J gene TRBJ1-5; a possible D gene is TRBD1 (6 bases). Trimming stripped 6 bases from V and 2 bases from J, with 14 bases between. Germline V gives CDR1 LNHDA, CDR2 SQIVND (reference sequence). The CDR3 spans 15 residues. The CDR3 nucleotides read TGTGCCAGTAGCTTTGGGGGCTCAGGCAATCAGCCCCAGCATTTT. It is translated as CASSFGGSGNQPQHF.

Only one count was recorded for this clone. This chain links TRBV19 with TRBJ1-1; D is perhaps TRBD1 (5 bases). Per germline, CDR1 LNHDA and CDR2 SQIVND (reference sequence). The CDR3 runs 15 residues. Trimming cost V 3 bases and J 7 bases, with 18 bases left between them. Here the CDR3 DNA reads TGTGCCAGTAGTATGGGAATAGCAGGGCAACTTGAAGCTTTCTTT. It translates to CASSMGIAGQLEAFF.

The J gene is TRBJ2-1, the V gene TRBV11-2; possible D gene TRBD2, 5 bases. The CDR3 runs to 15 residues. V lost 0 bases, J lost 7 bases, and 13 bases lay in between. The germline V gene encodes CDR1 SGHAT and CDR2 FQNNGV. DNA of the CDR3: TGTGCCAGCAGCTTAGAGGGAGCGCCTTTGAATGAGCAGTTCTTC. Translated: CASSLEGAPLNEQFF.

This clone was counted between two and nine times. V usage is TRBV11-2 and J usage is TRBJ2-4; 8 positions agree with TRBD2. This CDR3 is built from 16 residues. The germline CDR1 and CDR2 sequences are SGHAT and FQNNGV. V dropped 4 bases and J dropped 9; count of bases not matched to a gene: 14. CDR3 amino acids: CASSSYLPGGPGIQYF. CDR3 nucleotides: TGTGCCAGCAGCTCGTACCTCCCGGGAGGGCCGGGCATTCAGTACTTC. Variable domain in full (rest from reference TRBV11-2 and TRBJ2-4): EAGVAQSPRYKIIEKRQSVAFWCNPISGHATLYWYQQILGQGPKLLIQFQNNGVVDDSQLPKDRFSAERLKGVDSTLKIQPAKLEDSAVYLCASSSYLPGGPGIQYFGAGTRLSVL.

For the CDR3, the DNA is TGTGCCGGCGACAGGGAGTATGGCTACACCTTC. Encoded protein: CAGDREYGYTF. V and J are TRBV30 and TRBJ1-2, with 7 bases identical to TRBD1. The CDR3 covers 11 residues. In germline, CDR1 is GTSNPN, CDR2 SVGIG (reference sequence). V lost 8 bases, J lost 5 bases, and 5 bases stayed unmatched.

The chain combines TRBV13 with TRBJ2-7; 10 bases agree with TRBD1. Germline CDR1 PRHDT, CDR2 FYEKMQ (reference sequence). The CDR3 length is 15 residues. V lost 5 bases to trimming and J lost 0 bases; unmatched junction nucleotides: 4. The CDR3 DNA reads TGTGCCAGCAGCCTACGGACAGGGGGCTCCTACGAGCAGTACTTC. Translated, it gives CASSLRTGGSYEQYF.

By sample share, this clone is medium-sized. The rearrangement links TRBV6-6 to TRBJ2-5; 8 bases are shared with TRBD2. This CDR3 has 11 residues. Germline V lookup: CDR1 MNHNY, CDR2 SVGAGI (reference sequence). J gave up 12 bases and V 6 bases, and 6 bases lay outside the gene matches. This chain's CDR3 is CASSLAGLEYF. The CDR3 coding sequence is TGTGCCAGCAGCCTAGCGGGTCTGGAGTACTTC.

With respect to this clone: Other nucleotide sequences from this sample produce the same CDR3. The rearrangement links TRBV6-5 to TRBJ1-2; 7 bases agree with TRBD1. Per germline, CDR1 MNHEY and CDR2 SVGAGI. This CDR3 region has 14 residues. The J segment lost 4 bases and the V segment lost 2 bases, leaving 4 bases of the junction unmatched. For the CDR3, the DNA is TGTGCCAGCAGTTACGCAGGGGGTAGCTATGGCTACACCTTC. Translation: CASSYAGGSYGYTF.

Only a few counts were recorded for this clone. The V gene is TRBV28, the J gene TRBJ1-2; maybe TRBD1 (6 bases). The CDR3 has 13 amino acids. V gave up 6 bases and J gave up 6 bases, with 14 bases separating them. The germline V gene has CDR1 MDHEN and CDR2 SYDVKM. CDR3 protein: CASRLGTTNGYTF. CDR3 in DNA: TGTGCCAGCAGGCTGGGGACAACAAATGGCTACACCTTC.

The rearrangement links TRBV28 to TRBJ1-6; TRBD1 aligns across 8 bases. V lost 2 bases and J lost 10; bases outside the gene matches: 1. This CDR3 has 13 residues. Germline CDR1 reads MDHEN; CDR2 reads SYDVKM. The CDR3 DNA sequence: TGTGCCAGCAGTTTAGGACAGGGATCACCCCTCCACTTT. Protein sequence: CASSLGQGSPLHF.

The chain uses TRBV28 and TRBJ2-7; 8 nucleotides agree with TRBD1. Trimming cost V 6 bases and J 0 bases; bases outside gene matches: 10. The CDR3 length is 16 residues. Germline V gene sequence: CDR1 MDHEN, CDR2 SYDVKM. The chain's CDR3 is CASSIGDRIGSYEQYF. Here the CDR3 DNA reads TGTGCCAGCAGCATAGGGGACAGGATCGGCTCCTACGAGCAGTACTTC.

The rearrangement links TRBV5-4 to TRBJ1-2; D gene unclear. V lost 0 bases and J lost 8, with 11 bases in between. The germline V gene encodes CDR1 SGHNT and CDR2 YYREEE (reference sequence). The CDR3 has 13 residues. CDR3 nucleotides: TGTGCCAGCAGCTTGGAGTATGAGGGCGGCTACACCTTC. Encoded protein: CASSLEYEGGYTF.

The V and J genes are TRBV6-5 and TRBJ2-7, with D hard to call. V was pared by 5 bases and J by 5 bases, with 16 bases between. This CDR3 region has 14 residues. Germline V gene data show CDR1 as MNHEY and CDR2 as SVGAGI. In DNA form, the CDR3 reads TGTGCCAGCAGTCCGCCGGGTAGTTTAGACGAGCAGTACTTC. This gives the protein CASSPPGSLDEQYF.

The chain is built from TRBV6-1 and TRBJ2-3; 11 nucleotides align to TRBD2. The CDR3 consists of 15 residues. Germline loops: CDR1 MNHNS, CDR2 SASEGT. V was pared by 3 bases and J by 2 bases, with 1 base of the junction left unmatched. CDR3 loop: CASSETSGNTDTQYF. CDR3 nucleotide sequence: TGTGCCAGCAGTGAGACTAGCGGGAACACAGATACGCAGTATTTT.

On this clone: One end of the junction varies from germline; a read error may be responsible. The V call is TRBV2, the J call TRBJ2-7; D is undetermined. The length of the CDR3 is 12 residues. Germline V CDR1 and CDR2: SNHLY, FYNNEI. CDR3 in DNA: TGTGCCAGCAGTGAAAAGGTCCAGAGCCGGGTTTTC. It yields the protein CASSEKVQSRVF.

This clone was seen only a few times. The missing conserved phenylalanine or tryptophan at the end of this CDR3 makes a read error likely. It is unclear where the CDR3 begins or ends on the DNA, so no DNA is shown, and the CDR3 is as TCRdb lists it. The chain couples TRBV28 to TRBJ1-1. The CDR3 adds up to 14 amino acids, both ends counted. Germline lookup yields CDR1 MDHEN and CDR2 SYDVKM. CDR3 protein: CASSFSGMNTEALV.

The chain employs TRBV9 and TRBJ2-1, with 7 bases lining up with TRBD1. After removal of 0 bases from V and 15 bases from J, the junction contained 12 bases not matched to a gene. The CDR3 is 14 residues long. Germline values: CDR1 SGDLS, CDR2 YYNGEE. The CDR3 here is CASSVAPDRFFMFF. In DNA, the CDR3 is TGTGCCAGCAGCGTAGCACCGGACAGGTTTTTCATGTTCTTC.

The V gene is TRBV5-1, the J gene TRBJ2-7; 7 bases match TRBD1. The trim removed 6 bases at V and 5 bases at J, leaving 14 bases unmatched. The CDR3 runs 15 residues. CDR1 is SGHRS, CDR2 YFSETQ, per germline. The CDR3 protein is CASNPGNRGNNEQYF. The DNA of the CDR3 is TGCGCCAGCAACCCTGGGAACAGGGGTAACAACGAGCAGTACTTC. Complete variable domain (other parts from reference TRBV5-1 and TRBJ2-7): KAGVTQTPRYLIKTRGQQVTLSCSPISGHRSVSWYQQTPGQGLQFLFEYFSETQRNKGNFPGRFSGRQFSNSRSEMNVSTLELGDSALYLCASNPGNRGNNEQYFGPGTRLTVT.

The CDR3 bases are TGTGCCAGCTCACTATCCGGGGACAGCAATGGCTACACCTTC. As protein: CASSLSGDSNGYTF. V and J are TRBV18 and TRBJ1-2; TRBD1 matches at 7 bases. The junction had 8 bases not matched to a gene; V was cut back by 4 bases and J by 6 bases. The CDR3 sequence is 14 residues long. Germline-derived CDR1 and CDR2 are KGHSH and LQKENI.

CDR3 loop: CASSERQGNYGYTF. The CDR3 DNA follows: TGTGCCAGCAGTGAGAGACAGGGGAACTATGGCTACACCTTC. This chain links TRBV6-1 with TRBJ1-2; 8 nucleotides align to TRBD1. J gave up 2 bases and V 3 bases, and 2 bases lay outside the gene matches. Germline CDR1 MNHNS, CDR2 SASEGT. The CDR3 extends over 14 amino acids.

This clone appeared a single time. The gene calls are TRBV6-5 and TRBJ2-5; D possibly corresponds to TRBD1 (6 bases). Trimming cost V 5 bases and J 3 bases, with 10 bases left between them. Germline lookup yields CDR1 MNHEY and CDR2 SVGAGI. The CDR3 sequence is 13 residues long. Here the CDR3 reads CASSEPGEETQYF. CDR3 nucleotides: TGTGCCAGCAGTGAACCAGGGGAAGAGACCCAGTACTTC.

This chain links TRBV5-6 with TRBJ2-2; D gene unclear. The germline gives CDR1 SGHDT, CDR2 YYEEEE. The length of the CDR3 is 13 residues. Between the trimmed V and J ends, which lost 2 bases and 4 bases, there was a span of 6 bases. This chain's CDR3 is CASSFDTTGELFF. The CDR3 region has the DNA TGTGCCAGCAGCTTCGACACCACCGGGGAGCTGTTTTTT.

This clone was counted once. This chain connects TRBV19 to TRBJ2-7; TRBD2 matches 10 bases. The CDR3 length is 15 residues. J lost 5 bases, V lost 5 bases, and 9 bases had no gene match. The V gene's germline CDR1 is LNHDA and CDR2 SQIVND (reference sequence). The CDR3, as DNA: TGTGCCAGTAGTGTGGTAGCGGGAGGCCCGGACGAGCAGTACTTC. Encoded protein: CASSVVAGGPDEQYF.

V gene TRBV28 combines with J gene TRBJ1-3; 11 bases line up with TRBD1. Losses at the gene ends were 8 bases for V and 4 bases for J; bases not matched to a gene: 10. The germline V gene encodes CDR1 MDHEN and CDR2 SYDVKM. The CDR3 is 16 amino acids. CDR3 protein: CASLGQGAFEGNTIYF. The CDR3 DNA reads as TGTGCCAGCCTAGGACAGGGGGCGTTTGAAGGAAACACCATATATTTT.

J is TRBJ2-5 and V is TRBV30, with 9 bases identical to TRBD1. CDR1 is GTSNPN and CDR2 is SVGIG in the germline V gene (reference sequence). V lost 5 bases to trimming and J lost 1 base; unmatched junction nucleotides: 11. The CDR3 contains 16 residues. The DNA of the CDR3 is TGTGCCTGGCCTCGAGAGGGGACAGGGTCCCAAGAGACCCAGTACTTC. As protein: CAWPREGTGSQETQYF.

The chain links TRBV5-1 to TRBJ2-2, with a weak D call TRBD1 (5 bases). The CDR3 is made up of 13 amino acids. V gave up 4 bases and J gave up 5 bases, with 9 bases separating them. The germline V gene has CDR1 SGHRS and CDR2 YFSETQ. Written as DNA, the CDR3 is TGCGCCAGCAGCGCCGACAGAACCGGGGAGCTGTTTTTT. Translating gives CASSADRTGELFF.